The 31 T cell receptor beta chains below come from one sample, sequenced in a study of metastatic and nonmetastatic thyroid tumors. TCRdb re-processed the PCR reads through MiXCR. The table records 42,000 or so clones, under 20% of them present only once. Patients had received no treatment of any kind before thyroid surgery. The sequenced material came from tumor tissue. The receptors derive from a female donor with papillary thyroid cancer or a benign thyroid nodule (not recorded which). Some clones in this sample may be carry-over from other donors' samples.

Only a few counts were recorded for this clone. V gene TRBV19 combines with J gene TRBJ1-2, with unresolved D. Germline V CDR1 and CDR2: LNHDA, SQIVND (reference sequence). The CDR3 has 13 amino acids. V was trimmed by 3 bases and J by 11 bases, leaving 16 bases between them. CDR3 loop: CASSMLYLLGYTF. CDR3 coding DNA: TGTGCCAGTAGTATGCTTTACCTTCTCGGTTACACCTTC.

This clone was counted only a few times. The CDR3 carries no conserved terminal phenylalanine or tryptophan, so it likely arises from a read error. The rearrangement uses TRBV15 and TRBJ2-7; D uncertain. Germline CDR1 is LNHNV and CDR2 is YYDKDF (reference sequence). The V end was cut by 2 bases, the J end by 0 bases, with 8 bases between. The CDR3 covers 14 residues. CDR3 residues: CATSRSRSSYEQYL. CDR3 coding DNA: TGTGCCACCAGCAGATCCAGGAGCTCCTACGAGCAGTACCTC.

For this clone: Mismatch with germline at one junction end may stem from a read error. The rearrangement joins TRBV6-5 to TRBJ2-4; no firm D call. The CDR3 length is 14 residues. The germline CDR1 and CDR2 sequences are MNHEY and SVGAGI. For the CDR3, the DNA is TGTGCCAGCAGTCACTCCGACAAGGCGAACGTTCAGTACTTC. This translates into CASSHSDKANVQYF.

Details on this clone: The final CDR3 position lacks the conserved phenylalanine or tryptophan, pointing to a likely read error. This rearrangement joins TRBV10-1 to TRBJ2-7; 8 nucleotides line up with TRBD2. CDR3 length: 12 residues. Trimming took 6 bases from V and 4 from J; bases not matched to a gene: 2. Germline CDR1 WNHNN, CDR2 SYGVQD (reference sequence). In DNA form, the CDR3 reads TGCGCCAGCAGCCGGGGGGGATACGAGCAGTACTTA. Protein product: CASSRGGYEQYL.

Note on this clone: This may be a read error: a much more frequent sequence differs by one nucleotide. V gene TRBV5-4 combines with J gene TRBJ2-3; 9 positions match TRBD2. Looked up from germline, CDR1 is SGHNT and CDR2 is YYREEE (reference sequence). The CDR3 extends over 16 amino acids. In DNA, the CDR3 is TGTGCCAACAGCTCCCCTATAGCGGGGGCTGGGGATACGCAGTATTTT. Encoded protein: CANSSPIAGAGDTQYF.

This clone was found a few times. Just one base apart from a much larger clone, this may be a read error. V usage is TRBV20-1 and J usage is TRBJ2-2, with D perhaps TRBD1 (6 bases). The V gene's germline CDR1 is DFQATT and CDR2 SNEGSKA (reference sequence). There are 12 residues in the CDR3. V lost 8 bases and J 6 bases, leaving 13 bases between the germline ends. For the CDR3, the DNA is TGCAGTTGGGCCTGGGGGCCCGGGGAGCTGTTTTTT. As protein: CSWAWGPGELFF.

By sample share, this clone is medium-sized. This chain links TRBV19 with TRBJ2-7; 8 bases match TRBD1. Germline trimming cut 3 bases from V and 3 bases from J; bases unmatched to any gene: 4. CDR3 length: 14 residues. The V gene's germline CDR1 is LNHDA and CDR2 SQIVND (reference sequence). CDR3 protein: CASSIDRGRYEQYF. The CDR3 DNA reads TGTGCCAGTAGTATCGACAGGGGCCGCTACGAGCAGTACTTC.

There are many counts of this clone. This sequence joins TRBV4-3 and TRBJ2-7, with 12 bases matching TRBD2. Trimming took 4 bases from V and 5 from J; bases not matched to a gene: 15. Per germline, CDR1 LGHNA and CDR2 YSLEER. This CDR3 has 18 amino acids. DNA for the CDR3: TGCGCCAGCAGCCTCCGTCTGACACTAGCGGGGGGCCCCAACGAGCAGTACTTC. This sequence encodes CASSLRLTLAGGPNEQYF.

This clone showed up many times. CDR3: CASSDRQGAEAFF. For the CDR3, the DNA is TGTGCCAGCAGCGACCGACAGGGCGCTGAAGCTTTCTTT. V usage is TRBV9 and J usage is TRBJ1-1; 7 bases are shared with TRBD1. CDR1 is SGDLS and CDR2 is YYNGEE in the germline V gene. Trimming cost V 3 bases and J 6 bases; bases outside gene matches: 5. The CDR3 has 13 amino acids.

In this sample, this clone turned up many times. As DNA, the CDR3 is TGTGCCAGCAGCGCCACAAGTGAGCAGTTCTTC. Residues: CASSATSEQFF. The V and J genes are TRBV9 and TRBJ2-1; unclear D gene. There are 11 residues in the CDR3. Germline V CDR1 and CDR2: SGDLS, YYNGEE. Trimming cost V 3 bases and J 9 bases, with 7 bases left between them. Drawing the rest from reference TRBV9 and TRBJ2-1, the complete variable domain is DSGVTQTPKHLITATGQRVTLRCSPRSGDLSVYWYQQSLDQGLQFLIQYYNGEERAKGNILERFSAQQFPDLHSELNLSSLELGDSALYFCASSATSEQFFGPGTRLTVL.

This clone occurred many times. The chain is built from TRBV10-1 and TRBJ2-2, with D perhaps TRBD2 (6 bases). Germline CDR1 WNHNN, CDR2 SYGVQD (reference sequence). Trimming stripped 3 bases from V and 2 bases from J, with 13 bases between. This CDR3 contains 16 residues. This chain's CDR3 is CASSDSWRGNTGELFF. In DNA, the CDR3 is TGCGCCAGCAGTGATTCCTGGCGGGGTAACACCGGGGAGCTGTTTTTT.

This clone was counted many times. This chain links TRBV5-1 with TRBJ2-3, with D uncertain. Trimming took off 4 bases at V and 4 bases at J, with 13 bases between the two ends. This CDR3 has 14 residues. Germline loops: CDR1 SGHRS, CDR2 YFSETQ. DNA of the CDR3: TGCGCCAGCAGCACCGGAGTAGGGCCAGATACGCAGTATTTT. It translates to CASSTGVGPDTQYF.

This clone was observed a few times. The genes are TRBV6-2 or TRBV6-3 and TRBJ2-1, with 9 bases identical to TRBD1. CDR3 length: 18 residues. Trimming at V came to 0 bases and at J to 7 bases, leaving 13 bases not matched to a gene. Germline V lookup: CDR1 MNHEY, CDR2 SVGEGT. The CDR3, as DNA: TGTGCCAGCAGTTACTCGGCCCCAGGGACAGGGCACCGAAATGAGCAGTTCTTC. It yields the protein CASSYSAPGTGHRNEQFF.

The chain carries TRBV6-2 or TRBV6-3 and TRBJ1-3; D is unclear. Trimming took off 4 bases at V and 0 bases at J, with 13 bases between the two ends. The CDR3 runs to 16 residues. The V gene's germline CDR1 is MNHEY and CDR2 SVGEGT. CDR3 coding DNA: TGTGCCAGCAGTTCGGGTCTAACGAGCTCTGGAAACACCATATATTTT. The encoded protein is CASSSGLTSSGNTIYF.

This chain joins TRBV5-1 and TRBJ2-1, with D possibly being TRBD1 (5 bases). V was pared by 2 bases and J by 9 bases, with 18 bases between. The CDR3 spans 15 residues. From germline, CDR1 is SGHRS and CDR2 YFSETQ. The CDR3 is CASSLTPGLGSEQFF. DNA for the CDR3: TGCGCCAGCAGCTTAACCCCAGGGTTGGGTAGTGAGCAGTTCTTC.

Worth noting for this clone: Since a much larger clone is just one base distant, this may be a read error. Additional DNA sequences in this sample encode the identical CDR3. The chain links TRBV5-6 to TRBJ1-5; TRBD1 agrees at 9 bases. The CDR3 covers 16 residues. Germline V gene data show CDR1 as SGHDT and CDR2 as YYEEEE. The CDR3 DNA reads TGTGCCAGCAGCTCGTACAGGGGGCAGGGCGATCAGCCCCAGCACTTT. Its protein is CASSSYRGQGDQPQHF.

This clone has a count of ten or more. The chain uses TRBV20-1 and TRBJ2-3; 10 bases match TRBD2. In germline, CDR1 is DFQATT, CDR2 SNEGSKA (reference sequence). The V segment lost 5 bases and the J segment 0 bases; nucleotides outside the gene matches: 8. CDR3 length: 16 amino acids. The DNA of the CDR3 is TGCAGTGCTTCGGGACTAGCGCATACTAGCACAGATACGCAGTATTTT. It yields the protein CSASGLAHTSTDTQYF.

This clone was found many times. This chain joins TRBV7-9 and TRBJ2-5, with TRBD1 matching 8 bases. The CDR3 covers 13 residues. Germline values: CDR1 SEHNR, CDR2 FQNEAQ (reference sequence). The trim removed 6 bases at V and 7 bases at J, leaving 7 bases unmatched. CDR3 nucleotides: TGTGCCAGCAGTCCTCGGGACAGGCGGACCCAGTACTTC. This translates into CASSPRDRRTQYF.

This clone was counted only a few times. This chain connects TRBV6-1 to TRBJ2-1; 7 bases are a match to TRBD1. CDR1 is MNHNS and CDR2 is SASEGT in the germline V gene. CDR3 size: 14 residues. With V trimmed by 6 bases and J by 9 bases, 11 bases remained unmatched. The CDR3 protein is CASSQWTGYAEQFF. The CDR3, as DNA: TGTGCCAGCAGCCAATGGACAGGTTACGCTGAGCAGTTCTTC.

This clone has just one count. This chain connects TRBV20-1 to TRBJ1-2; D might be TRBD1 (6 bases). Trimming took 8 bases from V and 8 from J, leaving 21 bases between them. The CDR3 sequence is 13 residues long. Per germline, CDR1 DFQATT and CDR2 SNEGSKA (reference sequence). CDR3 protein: CSSYGQFYEGYTF. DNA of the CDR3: TGCAGTTCCTATGGACAGTTCTACGAGGGCTACACCTTC.

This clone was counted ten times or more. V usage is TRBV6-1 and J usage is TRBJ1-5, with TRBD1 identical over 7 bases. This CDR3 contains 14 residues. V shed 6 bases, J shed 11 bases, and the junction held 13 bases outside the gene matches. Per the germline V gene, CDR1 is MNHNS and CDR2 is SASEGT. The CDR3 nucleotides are TGTGCCAGCAGGACGACAGGGAATTCGTTGACCCAGCATTTT. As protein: CASRTTGNSLTQHF.

The CDR3 DNA sequence: TGTGCCATCAGTGAGTGGACAGGGGGCGCCCGGGATACGCAGTATTTT. This translates into CAISEWTGGARDTQYF. The rearrangement links TRBV10-3 to TRBJ2-3; 11 bases are shared with TRBD1. The trim removed 1 base at V and 6 bases at J, leaving 6 bases unmatched. CDR3 length: 16 residues. Germline V gene data show CDR1 as ENHRY and CDR2 as SYGVKD.

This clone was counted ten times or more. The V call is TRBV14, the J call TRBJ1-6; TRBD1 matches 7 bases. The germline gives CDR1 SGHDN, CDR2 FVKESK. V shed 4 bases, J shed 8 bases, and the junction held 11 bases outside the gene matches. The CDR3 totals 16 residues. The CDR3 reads CASSPPDGTGDSPLHF. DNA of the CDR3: TGTGCCAGCAGCCCGCCGGACGGAACAGGGGATTCACCCCTCCACTTT.

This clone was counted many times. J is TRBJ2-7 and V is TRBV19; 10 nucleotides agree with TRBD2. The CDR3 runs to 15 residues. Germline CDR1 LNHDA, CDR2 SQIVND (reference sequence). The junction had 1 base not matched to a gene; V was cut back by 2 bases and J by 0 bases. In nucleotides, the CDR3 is TGTGCCAGTAGTATAAGGACTAGCGGCTCCTACGAGCAGTACTTC. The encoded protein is CASSIRTSGSYEQYF.

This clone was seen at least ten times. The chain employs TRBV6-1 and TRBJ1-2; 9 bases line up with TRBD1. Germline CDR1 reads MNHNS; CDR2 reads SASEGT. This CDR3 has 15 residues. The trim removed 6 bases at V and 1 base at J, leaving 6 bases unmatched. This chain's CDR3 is CASRRTGASNYGYTF. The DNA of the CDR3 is TGTGCCAGCAGAAGGACAGGGGCGAGTAACTATGGCTACACCTTC.

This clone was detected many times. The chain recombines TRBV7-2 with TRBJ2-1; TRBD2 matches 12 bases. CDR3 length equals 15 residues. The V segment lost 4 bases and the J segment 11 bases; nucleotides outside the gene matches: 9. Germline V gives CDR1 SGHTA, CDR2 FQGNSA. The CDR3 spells CASSSLGLAGRQQFF. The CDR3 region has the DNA TGTGCCAGCAGCTCCCTCGGACTAGCGGGGAGGCAGCAGTTCTTC.

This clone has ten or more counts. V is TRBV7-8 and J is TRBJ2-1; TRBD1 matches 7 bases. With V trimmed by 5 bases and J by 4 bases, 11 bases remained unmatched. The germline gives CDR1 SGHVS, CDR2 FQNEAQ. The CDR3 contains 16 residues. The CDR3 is CASSPSRQGEYNEQFF. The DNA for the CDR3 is TGTGCCAGCAGCCCCAGTCGACAGGGAGAATACAATGAGCAGTTCTTC.

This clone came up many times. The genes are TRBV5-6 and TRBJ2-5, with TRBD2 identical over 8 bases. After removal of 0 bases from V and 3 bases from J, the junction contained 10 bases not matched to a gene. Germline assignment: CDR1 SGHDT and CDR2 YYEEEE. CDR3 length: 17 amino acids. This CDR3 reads CASSLVGGGSVEETQYF. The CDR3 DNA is TGTGCCAGCAGCTTGGTCGGGGGGGGATCAGTCGAAGAGACCCAGTACTTC.

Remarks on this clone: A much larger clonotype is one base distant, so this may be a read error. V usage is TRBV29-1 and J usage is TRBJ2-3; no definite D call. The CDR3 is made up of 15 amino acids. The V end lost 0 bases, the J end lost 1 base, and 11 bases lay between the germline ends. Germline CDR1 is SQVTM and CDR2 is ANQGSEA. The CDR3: CSVEDGWWGTDTQYF. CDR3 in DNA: TGCAGCGTTGAAGACGGGTGGTGGGGCACAGATACGCAGTATTTT.

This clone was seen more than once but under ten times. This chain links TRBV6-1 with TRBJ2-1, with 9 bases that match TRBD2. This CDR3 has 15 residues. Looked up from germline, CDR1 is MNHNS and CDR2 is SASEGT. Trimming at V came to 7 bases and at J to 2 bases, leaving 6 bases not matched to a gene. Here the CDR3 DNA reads TGTGCCAGCAAGGGAGCGGGAGGAACCTACAATGAGCAGTTCTTC. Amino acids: CASKGAGGTYNEQFF.

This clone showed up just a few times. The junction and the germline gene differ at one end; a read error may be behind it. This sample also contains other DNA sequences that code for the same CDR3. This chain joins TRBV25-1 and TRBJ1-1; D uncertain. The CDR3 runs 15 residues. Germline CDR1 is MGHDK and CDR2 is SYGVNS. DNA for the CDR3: TGTGCCAGCAGATCACGCCTGAACATGAACACTGAAGCCTTCTTT. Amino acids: CASRSRLNMNTEAFF.